This T cell receptor (beta chain) was found in a study of response to subunit inactivated influenza vaccine. Notes on the study in general: Authors suggested each seasonal influenza vaccination recruits few new T cells.

Trimming cost V 4 bases and J 7 bases, with 21 bases left between them. The CDR3 has 15 residues. Germline V gene sequence: CDR1 DFQATT, CDR2 SNEGSKA (reference sequence). TCRdb reprocessed the RT-PCR reads with MiXCR, giving one entry per CDR3 protein. Of roughly 700,000 distinct CDR3 sequences in the sample, over 11% were seen once. On this clonotype itself: Antigen: not known.

This sequence originates from a man between 50 and 59 years old who received an inactivated influenza vaccine. The sequences come from PBMCs from blood, collected 14 to 15 days before vaccination. The V gene is TRBV20-1, the J gene TRBJ2-3; D possibly corresponds to TRBD1 (6 bases). CDR3 DNA: TGCAGTGCTAATCCCCGGGACACCCCCCTATATACGCAGTATTTT. Its translation: CSANPRDTPLYTQYF.